The T cell receptor beta chain described here comes from a study of T cells in Graves' hyperthyroidism and ophthalmopathy. For the study at large: The authors collected peripheral blood at initial diagnosis, before any treatment. Study-wide findings and caveats: Most clonotypes that expanded in the thyroid above 0.001 also showed up in blood. Classification by a 13 V-J model distinguished ophthalmopathy from stable hyperthyroidism.

This clonotype was recorded only once. Its antigen is not identified. Amplification of TCR beta CDR3 regions was performed using RNA transcripts as template. The primer set for the first-round RT-PCR of the TCR CDR3 was HTBI. TCRdb independently ran MiXCR on the multiplex PCR reads; one entry per CDR3 protein. The repertoire holds around 720,000 distinct CDR3 sequences, over 35% seen once, with 30% to 40% in the top ten. Germline CDR1 reads SGHAT; CDR2 reads FQDESV (reference sequence). The CDR3 extends over 16 amino acids. V was clipped by 5 bases and J by 6 bases, with 23 bases between them. The study based diagnoses on clinical symptoms, serum thyroxine and TRAb, thyroid ultrasound and orbital computed tomography.

The chain couples TRBV11-1 to TRBJ2-7; D is possibly TRBD1 or TRBD2 (6 bases each). The clonotype originates from a woman in her thirties or forties with Graves' hyperthyroidism. What was sequenced was blood. CDR3 nucleotides: TGTGCCAGCAGCGATCTTCTCGGGGGCGAGCCCTTCGAGCAGTACTTC. The encoded protein is CASSDLLGGEPFEQYF.